The text below deals with one T cell receptor (beta chain). This entry is derived from a study of T-cell reconstitution after alpha-beta-depleted transplantation in children. During its preparation, the TCRbeta library received unique molecular identifiers. TCRdb re-called the PCR reads through MiXCR, storing one row per CDR3 protein. Of 360,000 or so distinct CDR3 sequences listed, 20% were seen once; the top ten hold around 3.9%. Germline assignment: CDR1 SGHTA and CDR2 FQGNSA. The V gene end was trimmed by 7 bases and the J gene end by 7 bases; junction bases not matched to a gene: 12. This CDR3 spans 16 amino acids.

The V gene is TRBV7-2, the J gene TRBJ1-4; 10 bases are shared with TRBD1. The source was PBMCs from the stem cell graft donor, collected from the stem cell graft. This TCR derives from a human donor who donated a stem cell graft to a child with acute myeloid leukemia. DNA of the CDR3: TGTGCCAGCACCGCCGCCTCCTGGGACAGGGGTGAAAAACTGTTTTTT. Its protein product is CASTAASWDRGEKLFF.